This T cell receptor beta chain was recovered during a study of identical twins. This clonotype was found a few times. The antigen is not known. One entry per CDR3 protein, called by TCRdb with MiXCR from the 5' RACE reads. The table records roughly 690,000 distinct CDR3 sequences, over 5% of them present only once. Regarding the study as a whole: It was possible that invariant MAIT and iNKT cells partly confounded the zero-insertion analyses.

V lost 0 bases and J lost 4, with 9 bases in between. CDR1 MGHRA and CDR2 YSYEKL come from the germline V gene. The CDR3 runs 14 residues. The specimen sequenced was naive T cells sorted from blood. This receptor was taken from a man younger than 35 in good health. The chain uses TRBV4-1 and TRBJ1-2; D is ambiguous. CDR3 sequence reads: CASSQEPGSYGYTF. The CDR3 DNA reads TGCGCCAGCAGCCAAGAACCGGGGAGCTATGGCTACACCTTC.